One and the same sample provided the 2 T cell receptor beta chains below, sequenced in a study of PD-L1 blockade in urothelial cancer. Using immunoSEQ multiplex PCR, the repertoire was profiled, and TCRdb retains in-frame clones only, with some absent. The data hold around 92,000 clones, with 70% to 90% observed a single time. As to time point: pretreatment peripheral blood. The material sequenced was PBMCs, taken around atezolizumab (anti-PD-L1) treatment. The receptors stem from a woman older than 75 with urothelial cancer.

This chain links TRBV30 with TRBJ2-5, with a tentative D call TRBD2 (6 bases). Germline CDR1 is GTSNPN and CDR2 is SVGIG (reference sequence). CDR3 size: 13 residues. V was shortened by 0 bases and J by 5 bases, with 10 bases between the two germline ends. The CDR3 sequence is CAWSVPSVETQYF. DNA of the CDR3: TGTGCCTGGAGTGTACCTAGCGTGGAGACCCAGTACTTC.

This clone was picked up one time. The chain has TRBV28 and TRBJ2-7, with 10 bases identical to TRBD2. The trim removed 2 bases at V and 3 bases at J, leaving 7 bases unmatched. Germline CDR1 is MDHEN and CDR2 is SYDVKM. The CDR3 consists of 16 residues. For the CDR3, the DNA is TGTGCCAGCAGTTTAATACCTAGCGGGAGTGACTACGAGCAGTACTTC. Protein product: CASSLIPSGSDYEQYF. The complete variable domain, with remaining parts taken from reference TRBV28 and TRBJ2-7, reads DVKVTQSSRYLVKRTGEKVFLECVQDMDHENMFWYRQDPGLGLRLIYFSYDVKMKEKGDIPEGYSVSREKKERFSLILESASTNQTSMYLCASSLIPSGSDYEQYFGPGTRLTVT.